Listed below are T cell receptor beta chains from one sample, sequenced in a study of shared clonotypes between healthy human individuals. This table comes from immunoSEQ multiplex PCR, and its TCRdb copy is limited to in-frame clones, with some not included. The sample has around 2,000,000 clones, about 95% seen once. The material sequenced was naive CD8+ T cells sorted from blood. Receptors originate from a young man in good health. CDR3s include the opening cysteine and the closing phenylalanine or tryptophan. Fields, in order: D gene, clone size, V gene, J gene, CDR3 protein, CDR3 DNA. The D gene is left open where the match is weak. Expanded clones get a size class; other rows say once, few or many, or leave the size out.

TRBD1	.	TRBV25-1	TRBJ2-7	CASKDRGLEQYF	TGTGCCAGCAAGGACAGGGGGCTCGAGCAGTACTTC
.	.	TRBV7-8	TRBJ2-1	CASSLLKAYNEQFF	TGTGCCAGCAGCCTATTAAAGGCCTACAATGAGCAGTTCTTC
TRBD2	.	TRBV7-3	TRBJ2-1	CASSPQPGGGAYNEQFF	TGTGCCAGCAGCCCCCAGCCGGGCGGGGGGGCCTACAATGAGCAGTTCTTC
TRBD1	.	TRBV29-1	TRBJ2-5	CSVVGQGMVETQYF	TGCAGCGTTGTAGGACAGGGAATGGTAGAGACCCAGTACTTC
.	.	TRBV27	TRBJ1-1	CASSLTGSNTEAFF	TGTGCCAGCAGTTTGACAGGCTCGAACACTGAAGCTTTCTTT
TRBD1	.	TRBV5-1	TRBJ2-2	CASSPPWDRDAGELFF	TGCGCCAGCAGCCCGCCTTGGGACAGGGACGCCGGGGAGCTGTTTTTT
TRBD1	.	TRBV10-3	TRBJ2-3	CAISDPTGGLADTQYF	TGTGCCATCAGTGATCCTACAGGGGGCCTGGCAGATACGCAGTATTTT
.	once	TRBV7-9	TRBJ1-2	CASSLYQGSPYGYTF	TGTGCCAGCAGCTTATATCAGGGCAGCCCCTATGGCTACACCTTC
TRBD1	.	TRBV2	TRBJ1-2	CATLRQGAFYGYTF	TGTGCCACCTTGAGGCAGGGGGCCTTCTATGGCTACACCTTC
.	.	TRBV27	TRBJ1-1	CASRLQVFNPEAFF	TGTGCCAGCAGATTACAGGTTTTTAACCCTGAAGCTTTCTTT
.	.	TRBV11-2	TRBJ1-1	CASSLGLVRLNTEAFF	TGTGCCAGCAGCTTAGGGTTGGTGAGGCTAAACACTGAAGCTTTCTTT
.	.	TRBV20-1	TRBJ2-1	CSARLVNEQFF	TGCAGTGCTAGGTTGGTGAATGAGCAGTTCTTC
.	.	TRBV9	TRBJ2-5	CASSMDTRETQYF	TGTGCCAGCAGCATGGACACTCGAGAGACCCAGTACTTC
.	.	TRBV5-1	TRBJ2-1	CASSLGGGRNEQFF	TGCGCCAGCAGCTTGGGAGGGGGGAGAAATGAGCAGTTCTTC
.	few	TRBV5-1	TRBJ1-2	CASSFTASYGYTF	TGCGCCAGCAGCTTTACTGCGTCCTATGGCTACACCTTC
.	many	TRBV7-9	TRBJ2-7	CASSLGGSSEQYF	TGTGCCAGCAGCTTAGGGGGCAGTTCCGAGCAGTACTTC
.	once	TRBV7-9	TRBJ2-2	CASSPSVTGELFF	TGTGCCAGCAGCCCTAGCGTCACCGGGGAGCTGTTTTTT
.	.	TRBV9	TRBJ2-1	CASSEGSLSEQFF	TGTGCCAGCAGCGAGGGATCCCTCAGTGAGCAGTTCTTC
TRBD1	once	TRBV10-3	TRBJ1-6	CAISDQGDNSPLHF	TGTGCCATCAGTGATCAGGGGGATAATTCACCCCTCCACTTT
TRBD2	.	TRBV9	TRBJ2-1	CASSDKGLGYNEQFF	TGTGCCAGCAGCGATAAGGGACTAGGGTACAATGAGCAGTTCTTC
.	.	TRBV7-2	TRBJ1-6	CASSQTAYNSPLHF	TGTGCCAGCAGCCAGACGGCATATAATTCACCCCTCCACTTT
TRBD2	.	TRBV2	TRBJ2-3	CASSGTPAGVTDTQYF	TGTGCCAGCTCTGGGACTCCAGCGGGGGTCACAGATACGCAGTATTTT
.	once	TRBV27	TRBJ2-1	CASSRSYNEQFF	TGTGCCAGCAGCCGTAGTTACAATGAGCAGTTCTTC
TRBD1	once	TRBV14	TRBJ1-3	CASSRDSGSGNTIYF	TGTGCCAGCAGCCGGGACAGCGGCTCTGGAAACACCATATATTTT
.	.	TRBV7-6	TRBJ2-5	CASSPGPQETQYF	TGTGCCAGCAGCCCCGGACCTCAAGAGACCCAGTACTTC
TRBD1	.	TRBV9	TRBJ1-2	CASSRGQGIYGYTF	TGTGCCAGCAGCAGGGGACAGGGAATCTATGGCTACACCTTC
TRBD2	.	TRBV5-1	TRBJ2-3	CASRWPAGVTDTQYF	TGCGCCAGCAGATGGCCAGCGGGGGTCACAGATACGCAGTATTTT
.	.	TRBV27	TRBJ2-5	CASGGVRETQYF	TGTGCCAGCGGAGGCGTGCGAGAGACCCAGTACTTC
.	.	TRBV27	TRBJ2-7	CASRSRGGPYEQYF	TGTGCCAGCAGAAGCCGGGGCGGGCCCTACGAGCAGTACTTC
TRBD1	.	TRBV27	TRBJ1-5	CASSWQGDQPQHF	TGTGCCAGCTCATGGCAGGGGGACCAGCCCCAGCATTTT
.	once	TRBV5-1	TRBJ2-1	CASSLGRVWARYNEQFF	TGCGCCAGCAGCTTGGGTCGTGTTTGGGCCCGATACAATGAGCAGTTCTTC
TRBD2	.	TRBV27	TRBJ2-7	CASSLGEGYEQYF	TGTGCCAGCAGTTTAGGGGAGGGATACGAGCAGTACTTC
.	.	TRBV5-6	TRBJ2-7	CASSGGGDYEQYF	TGTGCCAGCAGTGGGGGTGGGGACTACGAGCAGTACTTC
TRBD1	.	TRBV6-5	TRBJ1-6	CASSKGQGRNSPLHF	TGTGCCAGCAGTAAAGGACAGGGACGTAATTCACCCCTCCACTTT
TRBD2	.	TRBV6-1	TRBJ2-3	CASSKTSGVADTQYF	TGTGCCAGCAGTAAGACTAGCGGGGTGGCAGATACGCAGTATTTT
.	.	TRBV4-1	TRBJ2-1	CASRSQGSGSYNEQFF	TGCGCCAGCAGGTCTCAGGGTAGCGGAAGCTACAATGAGCAGTTCTTC
TRBD2	.	TRBV6-1	TRBJ2-3	CASSDPLRLAARTDTQYF	TGTGCCAGCAGTGACCCTCTCCGACTAGCGGCCCGCACAGATACGCAGTATTTT
.	.	TRBV19	TRBJ2-1	CASSIRGYNEQFF	TGTGCCAGTAGTATAAGGGGTTACAATGAGCAGTTCTTC
TRBD1	once	TRBV10-3	TRBJ1-2	CAISESKGAPSYGYTF	TGTGCCATCAGTGAGTCGAAGGGGGCACCTTCTTATGGCTACACCTTC
.	.	TRBV5-1	TRBJ2-1	CASSEGSTRASINEQFF	TGCGCCAGCAGCGAAGGTTCTACCAGGGCCTCTATAAATGAGCAGTTCTTC
.	.	TRBV7-9	TRBJ2-7	CASSLSGYEQYF	TGTGCCAGCAGCCTCTCGGGGTACGAGCAGTACTTC
TRBD1	.	TRBV19	TRBJ1-4	CASRTARQGSEKLFF	TGTGCCAGTAGGACCGCCCGACAGGGGAGTGAAAAACTGTTTTTT
TRBD1	once	TRBV7-9	TRBJ2-7	CASSLGRQGIYEQYF	TGTGCCAGCAGCTTAGGACGACAGGGGATTTACGAGCAGTACTTC
.	.	TRBV2	TRBJ2-7	CASSDGQYEQYF	TGTGCCAGCAGTGACGGACAGTACGAGCAGTACTTC
TRBD2	.	TRBV4-1	TRBJ2-1	CASSQERASGRIGNEQFF	TGCGCCAGCAGCCAAGAAAGGGCTAGCGGGAGAATAGGGAATGAGCAGTTCTTC
.	.	TRBV19	TRBJ2-7	CASSPGLSYEQYF	TGTGCCAGTAGCCCTGGCCTCTCCTACGAGCAGTACTTC
TRBD1	.	TRBV28	TRBJ2-1	CASSPTSRDRVREQFF	TGTGCCAGCAGTCCCACAAGCCGGGACAGGGTCAGGGAGCAGTTCTTC
.	.	TRBV7-8	TRBJ2-7	CASSLGTGLLSYEQYF	TGTGCCAGCAGCTTAGGTACAGGCCTTCTCTCCTACGAGCAGTACTTC
.	.	TRBV9	TRBJ2-5	CASSPIGGFGETQYF	TGTGCCAGCAGCCCCATAGGGGGGTTCGGAGAGACCCAGTACTTC
.	.	TRBV30	TRBJ1-6	CAWNNHGPNSPLHF	TGTGCCTGGAACAATCACGGCCCCAATTCACCCCTCCACTTT
.	once	TRBV10-3	TRBJ2-7	CAISDSGSSYEQYF	TGTGCCATCAGTGACAGCGGTAGCTCCTACGAGCAGTACTTC
TRBD1	.	TRBV4-1	TRBJ1-2	CASSQLITGADGYTF	TGCGCCAGCAGCCAACTAATTACAGGGGCGGATGGCTACACCTTC
.	.	TRBV6-5	TRBJ2-7	CASSYGGGGSYEQYF	TGTGCCAGCAGTTACGGCGGAGGGGGCTCCTACGAGCAGTACTTC
.	.	TRBV19	TRBJ1-1	CASSRVPNTEAFF	TGTGCCAGTAGTAGGGTCCCGAACACTGAAGCTTTCTTT
.	.	TRBV9	TRBJ2-1	CASSEDNGVSDEQFF	TGTGCCAGCAGCGAAGACAACGGGGTTAGCGATGAGCAGTTCTTC
.	.	TRBV15	TRBJ1-1	CATSRDYEAFF	TGTGCCACCAGCAGGGACTATGAAGCTTTCTTT